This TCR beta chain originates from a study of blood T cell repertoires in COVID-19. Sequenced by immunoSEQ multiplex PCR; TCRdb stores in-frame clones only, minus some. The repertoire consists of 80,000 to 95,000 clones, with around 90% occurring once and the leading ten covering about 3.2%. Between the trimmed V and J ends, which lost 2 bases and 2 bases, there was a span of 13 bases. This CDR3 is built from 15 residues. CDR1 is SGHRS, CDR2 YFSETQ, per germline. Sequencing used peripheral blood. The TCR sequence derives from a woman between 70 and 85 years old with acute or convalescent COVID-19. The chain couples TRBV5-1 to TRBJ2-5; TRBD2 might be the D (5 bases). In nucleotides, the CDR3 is TGCGCCAGCAGCTTTCGGGCGGGCCGGCAAGAGACCCAGTACTTC. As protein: CASSFRAGRQETQYF. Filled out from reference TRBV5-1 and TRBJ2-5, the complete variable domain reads KAGVTQTPRYLIKTRGQQVTLSCSPISGHRSVSWYQQTPGQGLQFLFEYFSETQRNKGNFPGRFSGRQFSNSRSEMNVSTLELGDSALYLCASSFRAGRQETQYFGPGTRLLVL.